This T cell receptor beta chain was captured in a study of shared clonotypes between healthy human individuals. Whole-study findings and limits: Naive subsets usually exceeded memory subsets in estimated richness.

A split of CD4+ cells into CD45RA+ naive and CD45RA-negative memory subsets was performed. Regarding this clone: Its matching antigen is unknown.

TCRdb's copy holds only in-frame clones and misses some; the assay was immunoSEQ multiplex PCR. The sample lists 950,000 to 1,100,000 clones, around 78% occurring once. Germline V gene data show CDR1 as SQVTM and CDR2 as ANQGSEA. CDR3 size: 13 residues. V was shortened by 6 bases and J by 2 bases, with 13 bases between the two germline ends. The chain combines TRBV29-1 with TRBJ2-5, with a tentative D call TRBD2 (6 bases). What was sequenced was memory CD4+ T cells from PBMCs. Sample subset: CD45RA-negative fraction. The sequence came from a man younger than 35 in good health. Some clones in this sample may be carry-over from other donors' samples. The CDR3 loop reads CSVRPSAQETQYF. The CDR3 DNA reads as TGCAGCGTCCGTCCTAGCGCACAAGAGACCCAGTACTTC.